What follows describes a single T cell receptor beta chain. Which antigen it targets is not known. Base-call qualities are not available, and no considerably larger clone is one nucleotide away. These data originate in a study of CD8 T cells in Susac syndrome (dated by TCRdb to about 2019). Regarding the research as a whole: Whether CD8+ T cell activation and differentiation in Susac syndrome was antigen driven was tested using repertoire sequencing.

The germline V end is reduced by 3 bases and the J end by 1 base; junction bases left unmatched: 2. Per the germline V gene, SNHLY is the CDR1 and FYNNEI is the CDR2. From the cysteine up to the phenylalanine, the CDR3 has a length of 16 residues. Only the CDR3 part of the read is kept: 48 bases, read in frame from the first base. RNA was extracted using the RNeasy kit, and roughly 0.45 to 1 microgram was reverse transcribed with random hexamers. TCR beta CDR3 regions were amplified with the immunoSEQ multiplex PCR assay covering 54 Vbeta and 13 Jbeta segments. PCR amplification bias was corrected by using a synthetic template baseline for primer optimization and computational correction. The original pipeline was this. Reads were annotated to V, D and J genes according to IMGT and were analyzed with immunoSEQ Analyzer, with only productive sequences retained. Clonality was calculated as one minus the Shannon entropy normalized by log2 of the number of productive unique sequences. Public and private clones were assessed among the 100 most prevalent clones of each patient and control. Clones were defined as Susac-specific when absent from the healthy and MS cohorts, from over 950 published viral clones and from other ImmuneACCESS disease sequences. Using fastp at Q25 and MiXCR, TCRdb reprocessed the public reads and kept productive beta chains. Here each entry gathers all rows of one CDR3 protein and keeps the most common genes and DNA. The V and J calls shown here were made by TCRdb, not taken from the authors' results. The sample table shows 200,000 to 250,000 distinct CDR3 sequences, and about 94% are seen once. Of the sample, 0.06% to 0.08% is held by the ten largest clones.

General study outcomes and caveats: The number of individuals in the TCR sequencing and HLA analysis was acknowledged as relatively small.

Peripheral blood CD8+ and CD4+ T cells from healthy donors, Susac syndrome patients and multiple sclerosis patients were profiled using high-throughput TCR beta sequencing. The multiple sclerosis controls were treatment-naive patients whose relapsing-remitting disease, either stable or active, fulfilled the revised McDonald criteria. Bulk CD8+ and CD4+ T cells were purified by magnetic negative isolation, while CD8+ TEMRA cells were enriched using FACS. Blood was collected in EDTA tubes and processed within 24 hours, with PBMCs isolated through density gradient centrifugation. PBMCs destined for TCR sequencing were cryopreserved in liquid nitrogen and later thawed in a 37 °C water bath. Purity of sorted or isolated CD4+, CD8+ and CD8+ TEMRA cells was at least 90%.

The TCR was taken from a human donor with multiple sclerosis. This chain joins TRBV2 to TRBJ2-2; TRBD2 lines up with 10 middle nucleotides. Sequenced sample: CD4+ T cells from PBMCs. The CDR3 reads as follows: CASSERLAGNTGELFF. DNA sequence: TGTGCCAGCAGTGAGAGACTAGCGGGGAACACCGGGGAGCTGTTTTTT.